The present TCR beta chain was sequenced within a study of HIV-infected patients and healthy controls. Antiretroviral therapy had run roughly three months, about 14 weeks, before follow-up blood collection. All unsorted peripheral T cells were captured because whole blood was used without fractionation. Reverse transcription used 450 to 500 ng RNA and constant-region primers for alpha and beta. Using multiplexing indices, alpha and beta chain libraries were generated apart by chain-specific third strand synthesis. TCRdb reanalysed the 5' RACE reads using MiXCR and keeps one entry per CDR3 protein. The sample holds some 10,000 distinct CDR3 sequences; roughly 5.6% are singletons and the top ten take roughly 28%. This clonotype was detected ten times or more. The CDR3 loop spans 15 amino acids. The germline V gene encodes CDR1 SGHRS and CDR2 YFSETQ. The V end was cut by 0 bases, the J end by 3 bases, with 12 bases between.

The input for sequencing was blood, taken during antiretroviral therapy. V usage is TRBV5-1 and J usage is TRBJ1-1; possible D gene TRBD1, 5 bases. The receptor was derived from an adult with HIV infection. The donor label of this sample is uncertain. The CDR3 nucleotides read TGCGCCAGCAGCTTGGTGGCCGGGGGTGACACTGAAGCTTTCTTT. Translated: CASSLVAGGDTEAFF.